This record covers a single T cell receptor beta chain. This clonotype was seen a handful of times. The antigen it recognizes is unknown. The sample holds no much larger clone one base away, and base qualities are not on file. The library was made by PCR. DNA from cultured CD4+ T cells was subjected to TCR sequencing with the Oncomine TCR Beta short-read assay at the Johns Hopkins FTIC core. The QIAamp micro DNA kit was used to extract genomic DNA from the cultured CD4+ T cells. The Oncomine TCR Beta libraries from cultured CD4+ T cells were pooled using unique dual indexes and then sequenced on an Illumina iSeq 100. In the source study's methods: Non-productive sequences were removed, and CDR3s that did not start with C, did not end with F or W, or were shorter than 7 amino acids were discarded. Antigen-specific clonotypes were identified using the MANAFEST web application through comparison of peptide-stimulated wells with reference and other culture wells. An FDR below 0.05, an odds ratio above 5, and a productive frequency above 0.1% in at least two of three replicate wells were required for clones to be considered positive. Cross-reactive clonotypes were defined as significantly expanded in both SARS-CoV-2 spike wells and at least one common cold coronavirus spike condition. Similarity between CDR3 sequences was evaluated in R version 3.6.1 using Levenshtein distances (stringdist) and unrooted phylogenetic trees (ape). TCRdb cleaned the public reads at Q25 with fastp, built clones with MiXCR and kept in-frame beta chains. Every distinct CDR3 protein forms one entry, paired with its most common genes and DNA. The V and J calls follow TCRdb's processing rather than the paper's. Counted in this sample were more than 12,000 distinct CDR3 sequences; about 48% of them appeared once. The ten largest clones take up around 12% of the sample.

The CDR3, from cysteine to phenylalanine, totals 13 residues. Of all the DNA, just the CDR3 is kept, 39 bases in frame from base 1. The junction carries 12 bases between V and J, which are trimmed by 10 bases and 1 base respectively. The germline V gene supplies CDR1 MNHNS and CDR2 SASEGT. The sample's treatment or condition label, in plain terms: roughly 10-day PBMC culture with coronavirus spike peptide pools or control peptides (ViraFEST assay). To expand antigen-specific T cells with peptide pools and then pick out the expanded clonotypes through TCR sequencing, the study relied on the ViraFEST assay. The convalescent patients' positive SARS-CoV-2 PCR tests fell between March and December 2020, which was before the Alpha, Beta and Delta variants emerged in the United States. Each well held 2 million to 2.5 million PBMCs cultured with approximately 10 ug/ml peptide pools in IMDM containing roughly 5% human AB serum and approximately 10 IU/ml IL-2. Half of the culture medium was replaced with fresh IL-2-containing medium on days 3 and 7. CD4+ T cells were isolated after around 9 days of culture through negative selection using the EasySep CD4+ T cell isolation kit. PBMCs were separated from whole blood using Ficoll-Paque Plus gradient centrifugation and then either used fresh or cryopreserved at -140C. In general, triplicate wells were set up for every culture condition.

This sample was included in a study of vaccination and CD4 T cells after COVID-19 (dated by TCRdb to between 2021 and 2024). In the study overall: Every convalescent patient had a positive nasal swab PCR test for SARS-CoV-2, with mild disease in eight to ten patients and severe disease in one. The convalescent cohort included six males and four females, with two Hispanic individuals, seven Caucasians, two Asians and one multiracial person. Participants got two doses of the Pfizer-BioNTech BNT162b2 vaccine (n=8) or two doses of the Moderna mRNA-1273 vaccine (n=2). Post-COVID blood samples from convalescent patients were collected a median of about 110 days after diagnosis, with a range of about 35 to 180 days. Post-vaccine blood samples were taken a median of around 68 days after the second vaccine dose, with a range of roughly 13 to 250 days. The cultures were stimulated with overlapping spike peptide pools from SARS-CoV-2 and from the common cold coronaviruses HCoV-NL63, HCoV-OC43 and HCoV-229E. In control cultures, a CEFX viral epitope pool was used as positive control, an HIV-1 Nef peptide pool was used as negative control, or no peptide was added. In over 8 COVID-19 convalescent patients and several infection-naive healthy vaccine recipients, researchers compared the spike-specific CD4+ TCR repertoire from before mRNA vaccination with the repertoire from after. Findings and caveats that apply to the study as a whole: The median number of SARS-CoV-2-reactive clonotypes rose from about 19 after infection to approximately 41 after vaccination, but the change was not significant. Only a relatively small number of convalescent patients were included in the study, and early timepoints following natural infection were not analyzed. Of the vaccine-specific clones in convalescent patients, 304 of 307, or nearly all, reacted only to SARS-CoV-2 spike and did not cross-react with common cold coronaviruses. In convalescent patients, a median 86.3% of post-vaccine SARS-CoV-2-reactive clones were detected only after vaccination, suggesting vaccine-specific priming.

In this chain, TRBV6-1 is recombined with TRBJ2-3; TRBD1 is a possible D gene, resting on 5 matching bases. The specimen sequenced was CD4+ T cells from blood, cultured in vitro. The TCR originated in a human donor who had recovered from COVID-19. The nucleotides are TGTGCCACCCATATGGGGCGCACAGATACGCAGTATTTT. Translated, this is CATHMGRTDTQYF.